Below are 2 T cell receptor beta chains sequenced from a single sample in a study of blood T cells in healthy people across ages (dated by TCRdb to the mid-2010s). Library method: 5' RACE. TCRdb shows the sequencer as Illumina HiSeq 2500. The second PCR ran for about 7 to 11 cycles and used a J-beta primer mix along with a sample-barcoded 5' primer. Using fastp at Q25 and MiXCR, TCRdb reprocessed the public reads and kept productive beta chains. Each record represents a unique CDR3 protein, reported with the most common genes and DNA among its rows. The sample includes approximately 1,100,000 distinct CDR3 sequences, with 35% to 50% observed a single time. Approximately 17% of the sample lies in the top ten. The sequenced sample was blood. The source of these receptors is a woman aged 55-75 years in good health.

The CDR3 bases are TGCGCCAGCAGCCAAACAGGGGGCGGACTAGCGGGAAGTGAGCAGTTCTTC. Its translation: CASSQTGGGLAGSEQFF. The chain combines TRBV4-1 with TRBJ2-1, with 12 positions matching TRBD2. Germline CDR1 and CDR2: MGHRA and YSYEKL. The CDR3 is 17 amino acids. After removal of 2 bases from V and 9 bases from J, the junction contained 11 bases not matched to a gene.

In this sample, this clonotype turned up a few times. This chain connects TRBV30 to TRBJ2-5; D is undetermined. The CDR3 is 12 amino acids. Trimming pared 8 bases from V and 4 bases from J, leaving 14 bases between. The germline V gene encodes CDR1 GTSNPN and CDR2 SVGIG (reference sequence). CDR3 nucleotides: TGTGCCAACAGACCCGGCGGAGAGACCCAGTACTTC. It translates to CANRPGGETQYF. The variable domain in full, completed from reference TRBV30 and TRBJ2-5, reads SQTIHQWPATLVQPVGSPLSLECTVEGTSNPNLYWYRQAAGRGLQLLFYSVGIGQISSEVPQNLSASRPQDRQFILSSKKLLLSDSGFYLCANRPGGETQYFGPGTRLLVL.